The following is a TCR beta chain sequence with its context. The target antigen is unknown. This sample was included in a study of OX40 agonist ivuxolimab in advanced cancers. Overall study findings and caveats: Researchers report that CD8+ T cells had, on average, more expanded clones than CD4+.

TCRdb's table, derived via immunoSEQ multiplex PCR, lists solely in-frame clones and lacks some. The sample has 70,000 to 75,000 clones; about 90% are singletons. Between the trimmed V and J ends, which lost 6 bases and 3 bases, there was a span of 11 bases. From germline, CDR1 is MNHEY and CDR2 SMNVEV (reference sequence). CDR3 length: 14 amino acids. The clonotype comes from an adult with an advanced solid tumor such as melanoma, head and neck, liver or kidney cancer. The J gene is TRBJ2-2, the V gene TRBV27; D is uncertain. This material consisted of CD4+ or CD8+ T cells sorted from blood, taken in a trial of the OX40 agonist ivuxolimab. The CDR3 sequence is CASRKHSDTGELFF. The DNA of the CDR3 is TGTGCCAGCAGAAAACATTCGGACACCGGGGAGCTGTTTTTT.